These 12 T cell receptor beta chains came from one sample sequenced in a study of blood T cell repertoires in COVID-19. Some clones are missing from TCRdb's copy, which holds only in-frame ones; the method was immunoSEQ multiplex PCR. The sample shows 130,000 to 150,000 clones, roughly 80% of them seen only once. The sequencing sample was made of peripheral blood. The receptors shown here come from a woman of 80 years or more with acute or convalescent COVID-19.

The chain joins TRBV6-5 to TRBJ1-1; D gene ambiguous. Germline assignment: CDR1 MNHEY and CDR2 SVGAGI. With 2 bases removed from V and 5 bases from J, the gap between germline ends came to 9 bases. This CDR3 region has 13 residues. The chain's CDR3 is CASSYEGGTEAFF. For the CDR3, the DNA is TGTGCCAGCAGTTACGAGGGAGGAACTGAAGCTTTCTTT.

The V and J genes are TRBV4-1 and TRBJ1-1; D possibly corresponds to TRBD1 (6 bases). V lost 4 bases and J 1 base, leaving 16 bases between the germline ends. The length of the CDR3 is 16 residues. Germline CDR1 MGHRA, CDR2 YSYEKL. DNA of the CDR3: TGCGCCAGCAGCCCACTCCTGACAGGAGCGAACACTGAAGCTTTCTTT. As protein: CASSPLLTGANTEAFF.

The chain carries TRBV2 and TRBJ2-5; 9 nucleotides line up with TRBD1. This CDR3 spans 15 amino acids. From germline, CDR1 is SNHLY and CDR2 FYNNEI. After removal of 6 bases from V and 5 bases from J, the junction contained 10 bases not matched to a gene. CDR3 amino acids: CASRAGQGNSETQYF. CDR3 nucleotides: TGTGCCAGCAGGGCAGGACAGGGGAATTCGGAGACCCAGTACTTC.

The CDR3 reads CASSPATGRNSPLHF. CDR3 DNA: TGCGCCAGCAGCCCAGCGACAGGGAGGAATTCACCCCTCCACTTT. This chain links TRBV4-3 with TRBJ1-6, with 7 bases fitting TRBD1. Trimming removed 4 bases from V and 7 bases from J; junction bases left unmatched: 7. Germline V lookup: CDR1 LGHNA, CDR2 YSLEER. The CDR3 is made up of 15 amino acids.

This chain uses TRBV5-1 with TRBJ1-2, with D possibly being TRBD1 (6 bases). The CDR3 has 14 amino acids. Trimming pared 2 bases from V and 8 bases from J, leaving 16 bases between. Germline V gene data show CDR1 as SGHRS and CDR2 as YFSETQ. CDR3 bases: TGCGCCAGCAGCTTCACAGGGAACCCCCAGGGCTACACCTTC. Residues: CASSFTGNPQGYTF.

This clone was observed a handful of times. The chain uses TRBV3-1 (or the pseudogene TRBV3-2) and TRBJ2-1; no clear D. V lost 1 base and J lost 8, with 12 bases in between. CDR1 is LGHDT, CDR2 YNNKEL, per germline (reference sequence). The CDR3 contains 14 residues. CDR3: CASSQGWAVHEQFF. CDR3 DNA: TGTGCCAGCAGCCAAGGGTGGGCAGTCCATGAGCAGTTCTTC.

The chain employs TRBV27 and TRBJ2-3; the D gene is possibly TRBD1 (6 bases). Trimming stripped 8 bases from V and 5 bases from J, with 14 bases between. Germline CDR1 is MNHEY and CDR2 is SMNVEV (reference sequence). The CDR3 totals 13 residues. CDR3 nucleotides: TGTGCCAGCGGAAACAGGGAAGGAGATACGCAGTATTTT. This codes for CASGNREGDTQYF.

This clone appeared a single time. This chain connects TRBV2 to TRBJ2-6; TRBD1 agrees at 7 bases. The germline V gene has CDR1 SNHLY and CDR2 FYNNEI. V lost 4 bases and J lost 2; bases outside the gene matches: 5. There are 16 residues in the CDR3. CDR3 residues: CASSAIGGAGANVLTF. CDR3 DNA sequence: TGTGCCAGCAGTGCAATAGGGGGCGCTGGGGCCAACGTCCTGACTTTC. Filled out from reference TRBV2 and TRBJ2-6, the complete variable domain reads EPEVTQTPSHQVTQMGQEVILRCVPISNHLYFYWYRQILGQKVEFLVSFYNNEISEKSEIFDDQFSVERPDGSNFTLKIRSTKLEDSAMYFCASSAIGGAGANVLTFGAGSRLTVL.

CDR3 region: CASNLWGDAEAFF. The CDR3 DNA follows: TGTGCCAGCAACCTATGGGGGGACGCTGAAGCTTTCTTT. The chain has TRBV2 and TRBJ1-1, with D perhaps TRBD1 (5 bases). Trimming removed 7 bases at V and 6 bases at J, with 15 bases between. From germline, CDR1 is SNHLY and CDR2 FYNNEI. The CDR3 consists of 13 residues.

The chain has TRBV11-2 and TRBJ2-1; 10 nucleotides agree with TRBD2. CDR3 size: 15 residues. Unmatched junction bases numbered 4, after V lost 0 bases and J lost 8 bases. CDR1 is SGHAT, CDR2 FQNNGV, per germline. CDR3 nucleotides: TGTGCCAGCAGCTTAGACCGACTAGCGGGTCATGAGCAGTTCTTC. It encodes CASSLDRLAGHEQFF.

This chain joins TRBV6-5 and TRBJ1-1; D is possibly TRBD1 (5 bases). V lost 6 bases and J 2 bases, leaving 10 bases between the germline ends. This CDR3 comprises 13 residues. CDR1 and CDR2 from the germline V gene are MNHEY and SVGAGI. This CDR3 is CASSRQFNTEAFF. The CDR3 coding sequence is TGTGCCAGCAGCAGACAGTTTAACACTGAAGCTTTCTTT.

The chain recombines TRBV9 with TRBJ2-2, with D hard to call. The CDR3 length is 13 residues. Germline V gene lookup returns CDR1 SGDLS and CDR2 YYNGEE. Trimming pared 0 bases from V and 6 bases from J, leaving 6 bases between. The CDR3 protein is CASSVEISGELFF. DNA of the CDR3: TGTGCCAGCAGCGTAGAAATATCCGGGGAGCTGTTTTTT.